The source of this T cell receptor (beta chain) is a study of control samples from healthy donors and cancer patients. The V end lost 3 bases, the J end lost 6 bases, and 9 bases lay between the germline ends. Germline V CDR1 and CDR2: LNHDA, SQIVND (reference sequence). The CDR3 is made up of 13 amino acids. Some clones are missing from TCRdb's copy, which holds only in-frame ones; the method was immunoSEQ multiplex PCR. The repertoire holds more than 95,000 clones, over 85% seen once, with about 7.3% in the top ten. This TCR derives from a man aged 18 to 29 in good health. V and J are TRBV19 and TRBJ2-1; a possible D gene is TRBD2 (5 bases). Sequencing input: blood. CDR3 amino acids: CASSMREGNEQFF. In DNA, the CDR3 is TGTGCCAGTAGTATGAGGGAAGGCAATGAGCAGTTCTTC.